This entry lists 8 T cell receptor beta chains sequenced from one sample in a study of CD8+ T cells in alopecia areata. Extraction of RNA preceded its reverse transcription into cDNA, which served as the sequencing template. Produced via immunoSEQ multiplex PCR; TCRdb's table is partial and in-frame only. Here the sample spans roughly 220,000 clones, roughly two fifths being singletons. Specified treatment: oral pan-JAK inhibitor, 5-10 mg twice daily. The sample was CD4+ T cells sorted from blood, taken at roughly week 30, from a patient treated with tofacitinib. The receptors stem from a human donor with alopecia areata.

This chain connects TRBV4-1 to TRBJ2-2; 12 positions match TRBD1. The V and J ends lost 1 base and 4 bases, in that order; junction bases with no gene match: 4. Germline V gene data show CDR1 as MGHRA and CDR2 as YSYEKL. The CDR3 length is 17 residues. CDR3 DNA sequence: TGCGCCAGCAGCCAAGTCCGGGACAGGGGGCCCACCGGGGAGCTGTTTTTT. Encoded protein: CASSQVRDRGPTGELFF.

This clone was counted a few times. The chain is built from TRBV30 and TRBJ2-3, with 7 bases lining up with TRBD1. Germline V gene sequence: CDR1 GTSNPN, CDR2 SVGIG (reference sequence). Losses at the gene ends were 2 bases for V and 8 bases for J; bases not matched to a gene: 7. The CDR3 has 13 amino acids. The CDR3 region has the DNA TGTGCCTGGAGTCTGACAGGGTCTGCTACGCAGTATTTT. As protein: CAWSLTGSATQYF.

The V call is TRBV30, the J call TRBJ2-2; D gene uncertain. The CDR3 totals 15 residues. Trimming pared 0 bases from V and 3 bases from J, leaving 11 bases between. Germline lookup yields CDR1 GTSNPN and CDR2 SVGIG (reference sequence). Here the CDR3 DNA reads TGTGCCTGGAGTGTACGCCCCCGGGACACCGGGGAGCTGTTTTTT. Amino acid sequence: CAWSVRPRDTGELFF.

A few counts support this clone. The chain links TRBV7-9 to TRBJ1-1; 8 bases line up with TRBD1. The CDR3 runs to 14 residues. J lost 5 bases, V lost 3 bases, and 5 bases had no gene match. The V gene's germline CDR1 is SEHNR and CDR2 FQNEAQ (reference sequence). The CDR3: CASSFDRGWTEAFF. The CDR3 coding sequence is TGTGCCAGCAGCTTCGACAGGGGATGGACTGAAGCTTTCTTT.

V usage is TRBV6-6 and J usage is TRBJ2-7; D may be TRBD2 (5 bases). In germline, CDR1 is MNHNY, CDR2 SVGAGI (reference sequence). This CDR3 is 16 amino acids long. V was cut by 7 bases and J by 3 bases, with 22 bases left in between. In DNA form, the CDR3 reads TGTGCCAGCACTCCCACTTACGCGGCGAGGGTCTACGAGCAGTACTTC. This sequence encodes CASTPTYAARVYEQYF.

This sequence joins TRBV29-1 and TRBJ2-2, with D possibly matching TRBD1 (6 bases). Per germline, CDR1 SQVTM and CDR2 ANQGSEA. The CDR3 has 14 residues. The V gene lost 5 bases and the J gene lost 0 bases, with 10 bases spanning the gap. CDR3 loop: CSVKWTANTGELFF. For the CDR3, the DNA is TGCAGCGTTAAGTGGACAGCGAACACCGGGGAGCTGTTTTTT.

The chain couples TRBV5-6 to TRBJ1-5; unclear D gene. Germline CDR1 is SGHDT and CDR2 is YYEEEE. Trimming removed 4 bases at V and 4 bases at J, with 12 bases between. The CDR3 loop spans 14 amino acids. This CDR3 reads CASSMRTLNQPQHF. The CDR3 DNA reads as TGTGCCAGCAGCATGCGGACGTTGAATCAGCCCCAGCATTTT.

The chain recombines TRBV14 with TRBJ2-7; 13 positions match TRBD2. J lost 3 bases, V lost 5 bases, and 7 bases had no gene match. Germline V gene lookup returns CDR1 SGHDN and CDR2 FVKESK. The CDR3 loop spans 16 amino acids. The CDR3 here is CASSSWTSGRIYEQYF. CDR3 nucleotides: TGTGCCAGCAGCTCCTGGACTAGCGGGAGAATCTACGAGCAGTACTTC.